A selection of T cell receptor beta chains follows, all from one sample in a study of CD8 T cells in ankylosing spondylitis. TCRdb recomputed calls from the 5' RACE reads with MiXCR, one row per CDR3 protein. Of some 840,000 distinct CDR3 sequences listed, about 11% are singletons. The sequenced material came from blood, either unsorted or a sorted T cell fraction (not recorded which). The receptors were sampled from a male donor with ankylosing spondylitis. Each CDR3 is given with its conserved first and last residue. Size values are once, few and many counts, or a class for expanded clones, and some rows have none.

CDR3aa: CSASRRLETDTQYF; v_gene: TRBV20-1; abundance: few
CDR3aa: CASSLQRGTHEQYF; v_gene: TRBV7-2; abundance: NA
CDR3aa: CASSPGTALGYGYTF; v_gene: TRBV18; abundance: few
CDR3aa: CASSDLRGLQRSEQFF; v_gene: TRBV25-1; abundance: many
CDR3aa: CASSLRNWATGGGGNEQFF; v_gene: TRBV27; abundance: NA
CDR3aa: CASKARNTGELFF; v_gene: TRBV9; abundance: NA
CDR3aa: CASSFDPSNTEAFF; v_gene: TRBV6-2/TRBV6-3; abundance: few
CDR3aa: CSANSLGQPQHF; v_gene: TRBV20-1; abundance: many
CDR3aa: CASTGGRLANYGYTF; v_gene: TRBV2; abundance: NA
CDR3aa: CASSVQDTDTQYF; v_gene: TRBV6-1; abundance: many
CDR3aa: CAISEDRAFQPQHF; v_gene: TRBV10-3; abundance: few
CDR3aa: CASSRSGEGSYEQYF; v_gene: TRBV7-6; abundance: NA
CDR3aa: CASSSTGSHGYTF; v_gene: TRBV6-2/TRBV6-3; abundance: NA
CDR3aa: CASSLERGVGTDTQYF; v_gene: TRBV5-1; abundance: few
CDR3aa: CASRHRVGGENTEAFF; v_gene: TRBV7-9; abundance: NA
CDR3aa: CASSSQGLISYEQYF; v_gene: TRBV7-2; abundance: few
CDR3aa: CASSLGFGSWGGTEAFF; v_gene: TRBV5-1; abundance: NA
CDR3aa: CASSQDSRVLNTEAFF; v_gene: TRBV4-3; abundance: few
CDR3aa: CASSPGQGTSYEQYF; v_gene: TRBV18; abundance: few
CDR3aa: CASSSPIRRGGYTF; v_gene: TRBV11-2; abundance: few
CDR3aa: CASSQRLAATDTQYF; v_gene: TRBV6-1; abundance: NA
CDR3aa: CASSPQEGRRYEQYF; v_gene: TRBV18; abundance: NA
CDR3aa: CASSDRGGKTEAFF; v_gene: TRBV7-8; abundance: many
CDR3aa: CASSPLSGPAYEQYF; v_gene: TRBV5-1; abundance: few
CDR3aa: CSAAEGANEKLFF; v_gene: TRBV29-1; abundance: many
CDR3aa: CASSPQGNTQETQYF; v_gene: TRBV18; abundance: many
CDR3aa: CASSTLDSPTYEQYF; v_gene: TRBV27; abundance: few
CDR3aa: CASSLSAGSDTQYF; v_gene: TRBV5-1; abundance: many
CDR3aa: CSAIRDMCFYEQYF; v_gene: TRBV29-1; abundance: many
CDR3aa: CAISHRDGETQYF; v_gene: TRBV10-3; abundance: NA
CDR3aa: CASSLSLSGYNEQFF; v_gene: TRBV2; abundance: NA
CDR3aa: CASSVVYRNTGELFF; v_gene: TRBV9; abundance: few
CDR3aa: CASRPGGSNQPQHF; v_gene: TRBV2; abundance: few
CDR3aa: CASSLEVAALPKDYGYTF; v_gene: TRBV12-3/TRBV12-4; abundance: many
CDR3aa: CASREVLQGTEAFF; v_gene: TRBV6-1; abundance: few
CDR3aa: CASSPSGQGTETQYF; v_gene: TRBV12-3/TRBV12-4; abundance: NA
CDR3aa: CASSFVPSQGNEQFF; v_gene: TRBV7-2; abundance: NA
CDR3aa: CSARWDSGDSPLHF; v_gene: TRBV20-1; abundance: NA
CDR3aa: CASRVLRGGRGTGELFF; v_gene: TRBV12-3/TRBV12-4; abundance: NA
CDR3aa: CATSRVAGQMYEQYF; v_gene: TRBV15; abundance: few
CDR3aa: CATSSLLGLATNEQFF; v_gene: TRBV15; abundance: NA
CDR3aa: CSARKGGSGPDTQYF; v_gene: TRBV20-1; abundance: NA
CDR3aa: CASSLGVHEQFF; v_gene: TRBV5-1; abundance: NA
CDR3aa: CSVVEPAGETQYF; v_gene: TRBV29-1; abundance: NA
CDR3aa: CASSVGGEQFF; v_gene: TRBV9; abundance: many
CDR3aa: CASSPDTAIYEQYF; v_gene: TRBV3-1; abundance: many
CDR3aa: CASSPMAGTYNEQFF; v_gene: TRBV18; abundance: NA
CDR3aa: CASSQDSFLMPQDYEQYF; v_gene: TRBV14; abundance: NA
CDR3aa: CASSRRTGQVLNTEAFF; v_gene: TRBV7-2; abundance: few
CDR3aa: CASSFHEQFF; v_gene: TRBV7-8; abundance: many
CDR3aa: CASSFSRGPRDGYTF; v_gene: TRBV5-1; abundance: NA
CDR3aa: CATSRERGQTYEQYF; v_gene: TRBV15; abundance: many
CDR3aa: CSVGKGDEAFF; v_gene: TRBV29-1; abundance: many
CDR3aa: CASSQDLRKFGSADEAFF; v_gene: TRBV4-3; abundance: NA
CDR3aa: CASSYDGRSTDTQYF; v_gene: TRBV6-5; abundance: few